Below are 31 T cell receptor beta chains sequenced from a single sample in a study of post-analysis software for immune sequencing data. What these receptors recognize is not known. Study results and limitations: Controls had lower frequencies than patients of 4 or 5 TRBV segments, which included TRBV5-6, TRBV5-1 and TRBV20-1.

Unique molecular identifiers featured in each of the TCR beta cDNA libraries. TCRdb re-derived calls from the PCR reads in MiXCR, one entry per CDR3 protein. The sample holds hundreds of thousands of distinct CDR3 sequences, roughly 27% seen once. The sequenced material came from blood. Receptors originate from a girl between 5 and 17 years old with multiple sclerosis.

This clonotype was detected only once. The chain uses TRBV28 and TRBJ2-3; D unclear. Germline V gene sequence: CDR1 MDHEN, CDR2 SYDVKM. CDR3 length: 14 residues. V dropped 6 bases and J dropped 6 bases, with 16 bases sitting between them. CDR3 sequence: CASSPSRYWDTQYF. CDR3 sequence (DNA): TGTGCCAGCAGCCCTAGTCGGTACTGGGATACGCAGTATTTT.

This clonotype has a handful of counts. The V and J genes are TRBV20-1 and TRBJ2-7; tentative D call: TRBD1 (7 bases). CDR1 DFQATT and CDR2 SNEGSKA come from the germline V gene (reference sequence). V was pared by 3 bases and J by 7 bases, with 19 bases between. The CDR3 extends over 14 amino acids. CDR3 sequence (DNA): TGCAGTGCTAGCGGGGGACAGCTTACGTGGGAGCAGTACTTC. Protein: CSASGGQLTWEQYF.

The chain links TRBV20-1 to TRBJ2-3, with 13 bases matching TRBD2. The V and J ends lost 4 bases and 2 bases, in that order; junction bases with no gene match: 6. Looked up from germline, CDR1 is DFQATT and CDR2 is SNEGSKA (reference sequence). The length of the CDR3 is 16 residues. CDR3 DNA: TGCAGTGCTACCGTTACTAGCGGGGGGGACACAGATACGCAGTATTTT. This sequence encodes CSATVTSGGDTDTQYF.

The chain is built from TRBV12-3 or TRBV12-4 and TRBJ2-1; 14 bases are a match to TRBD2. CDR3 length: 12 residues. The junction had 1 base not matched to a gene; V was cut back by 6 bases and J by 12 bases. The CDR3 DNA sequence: TGTGCCAGCAGGGGACTAGCGGGAGCGCAGTTCTTC. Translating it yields CASRGLAGAQFF.

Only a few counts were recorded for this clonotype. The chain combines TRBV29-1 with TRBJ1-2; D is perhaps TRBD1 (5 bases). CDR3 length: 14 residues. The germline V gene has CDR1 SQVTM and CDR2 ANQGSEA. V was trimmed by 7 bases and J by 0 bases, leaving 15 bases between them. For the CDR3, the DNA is TGCAGCGCCGTAAAGCAGGGAGCTAACTATGGCTACACCTTC. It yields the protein CSAVKQGANYGYTF.

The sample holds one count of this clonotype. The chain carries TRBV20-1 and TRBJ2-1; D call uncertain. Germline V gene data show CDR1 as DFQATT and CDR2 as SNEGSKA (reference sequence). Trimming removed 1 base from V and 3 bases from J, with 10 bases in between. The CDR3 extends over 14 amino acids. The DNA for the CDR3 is TGCAGTGCTAGAGTGATAGCCGGCTACAATGAGCAGTTCTTC. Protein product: CSARVIAGYNEQFF.

The CDR3 bases are TGTGCCAGCAGCTTGGGGGTCCAACCCGCAGAGACCCAGTACTTC. It translates to CASSLGVQPAETQYF. V is TRBV5-6 and J is TRBJ2-4; D gene uncertain. The DNA matches TRBJ2-5 better at its end, which makes the J call doubtful. Germline V gene data show CDR1 as SGHDT and CDR2 as YYEEEE. The CDR3 spans 15 residues.

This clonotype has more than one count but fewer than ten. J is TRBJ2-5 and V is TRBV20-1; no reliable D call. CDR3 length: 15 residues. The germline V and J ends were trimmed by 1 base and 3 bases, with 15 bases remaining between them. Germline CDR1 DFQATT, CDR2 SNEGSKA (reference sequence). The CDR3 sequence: CSARVARVGKETQYF. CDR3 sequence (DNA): TGCAGTGCTAGAGTCGCCCGGGTGGGGAAAGAGACCCAGTACTTC.

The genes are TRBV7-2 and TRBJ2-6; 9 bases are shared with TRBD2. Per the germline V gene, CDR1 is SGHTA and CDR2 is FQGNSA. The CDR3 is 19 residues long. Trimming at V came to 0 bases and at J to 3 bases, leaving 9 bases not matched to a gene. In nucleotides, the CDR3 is TGTGCCAGCAGCTTAGCCCCGTACAGCGGGGGGCGTGGGGCCAACGTCCTGACTTTC. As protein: CASSLAPYSGGRGANVLTF. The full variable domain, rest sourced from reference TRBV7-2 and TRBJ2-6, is GAGVSQSPSNKVTEKGKDVELRCDPISGHTALYWYRQSLGQGLEFLIYFQGNSAPDKSGLPSDRFSAERTGGSVSTLTIQRTQQEDSAVYLCASSLAPYSGGRGANVLTFGAGSRLTVL.

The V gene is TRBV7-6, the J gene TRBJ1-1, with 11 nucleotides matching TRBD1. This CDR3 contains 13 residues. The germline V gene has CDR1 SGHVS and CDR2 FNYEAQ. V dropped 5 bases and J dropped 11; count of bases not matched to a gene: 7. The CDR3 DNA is TGTGCCAGCAGCAGGACAGGGGGCGCGGACGCTTTCTTT. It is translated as CASSRTGGADAFF.

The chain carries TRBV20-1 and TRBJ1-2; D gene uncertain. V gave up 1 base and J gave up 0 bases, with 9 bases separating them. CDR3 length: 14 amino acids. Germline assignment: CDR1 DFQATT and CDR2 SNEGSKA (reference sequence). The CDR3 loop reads CSARVQPANYGYTF. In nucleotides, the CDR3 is TGCAGTGCTAGAGTACAGCCCGCTAACTATGGCTACACCTTC.

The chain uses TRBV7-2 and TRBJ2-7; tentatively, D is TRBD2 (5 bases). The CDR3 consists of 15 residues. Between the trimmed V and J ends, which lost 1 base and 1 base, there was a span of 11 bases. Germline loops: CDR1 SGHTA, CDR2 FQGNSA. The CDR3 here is CASSLVSGESYEQYF. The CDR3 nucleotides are TGTGCCAGCAGCTTAGTTTCCGGGGAATCCTACGAGCAGTACTTC.

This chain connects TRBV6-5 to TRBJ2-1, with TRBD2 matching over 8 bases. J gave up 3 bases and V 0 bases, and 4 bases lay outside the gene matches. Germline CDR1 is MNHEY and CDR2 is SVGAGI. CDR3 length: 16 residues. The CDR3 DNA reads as TGTGCCAGCAGTTACTCGTCGGGAGGGGGCTACAATGAGCAGTTCTTC. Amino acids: CASSYSSGGGYNEQFF.

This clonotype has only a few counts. CDR3 coding DNA: TGCGCCAGCAGCCCAGATAAAGGGGGGGATGAGCAGTTCTTC. Its translation is CASSPDKGGDEQFF. The chain is built from TRBV4-3 and TRBJ2-1; tentative D call: TRBD2 (7 bases). V was cut by 4 bases and J by 8 bases, with 15 bases left in between. Per the germline V gene, CDR1 is LGHNA and CDR2 is YSLEER. The CDR3 spans 14 residues.

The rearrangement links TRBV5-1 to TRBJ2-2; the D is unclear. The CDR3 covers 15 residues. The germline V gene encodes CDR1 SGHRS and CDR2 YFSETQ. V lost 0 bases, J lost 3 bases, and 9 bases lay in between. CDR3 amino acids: CASSLDPQYTGELFF. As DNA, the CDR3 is TGCGCCAGCAGCTTGGACCCCCAATACACCGGGGAGCTGTTTTTT.

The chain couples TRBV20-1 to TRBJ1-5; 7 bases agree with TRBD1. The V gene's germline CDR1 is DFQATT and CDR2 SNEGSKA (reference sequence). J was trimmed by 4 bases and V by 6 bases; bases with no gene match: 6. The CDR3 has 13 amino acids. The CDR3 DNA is TGCAGTGCGAGACAGGGCGAAAATCAGCCCCAGCATTTT. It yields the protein CSARQGENQPQHF.

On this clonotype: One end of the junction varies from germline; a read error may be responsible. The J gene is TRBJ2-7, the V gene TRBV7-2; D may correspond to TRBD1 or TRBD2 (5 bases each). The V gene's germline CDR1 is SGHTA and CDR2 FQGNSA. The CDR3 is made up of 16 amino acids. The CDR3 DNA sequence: TGTGCCGGCAGCTTAGCGTCCGGGGCTCTCTCCTACGAGCAGTACTTC. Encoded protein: CAGSLASGALSYEQYF.

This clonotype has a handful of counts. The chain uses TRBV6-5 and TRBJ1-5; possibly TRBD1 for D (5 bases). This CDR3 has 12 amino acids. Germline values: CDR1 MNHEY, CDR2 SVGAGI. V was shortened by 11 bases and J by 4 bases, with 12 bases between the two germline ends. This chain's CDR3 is CAVGESNQPQHF. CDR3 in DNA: TGTGCCGTAGGGGAATCAAATCAGCCCCAGCATTTT.

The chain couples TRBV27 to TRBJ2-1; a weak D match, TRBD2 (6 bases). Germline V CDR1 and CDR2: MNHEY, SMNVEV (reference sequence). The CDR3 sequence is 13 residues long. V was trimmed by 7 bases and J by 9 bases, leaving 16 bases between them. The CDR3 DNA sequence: TGTGCCAGCAAAGGCCCGGGAGCGAGTGAGCAGTTCTTC. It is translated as CASKGPGASEQFF.

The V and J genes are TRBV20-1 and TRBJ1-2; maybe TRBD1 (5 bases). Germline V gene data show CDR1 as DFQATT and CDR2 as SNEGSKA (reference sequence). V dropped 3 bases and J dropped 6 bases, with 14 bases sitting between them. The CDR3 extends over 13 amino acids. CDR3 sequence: CSARSRTLDGYTF. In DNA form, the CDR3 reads TGCAGTGCTAGGTCGCGGACACTGGATGGCTACACCTTC.

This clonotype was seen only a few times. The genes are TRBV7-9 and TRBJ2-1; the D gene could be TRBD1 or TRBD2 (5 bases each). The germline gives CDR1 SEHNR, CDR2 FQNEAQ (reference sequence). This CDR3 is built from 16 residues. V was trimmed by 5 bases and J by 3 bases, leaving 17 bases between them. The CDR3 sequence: CASSPVGARIYNEQFF. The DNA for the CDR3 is TGTGCCAGCAGCCCGGTCGGGGCCCGAATCTACAATGAGCAGTTCTTC.

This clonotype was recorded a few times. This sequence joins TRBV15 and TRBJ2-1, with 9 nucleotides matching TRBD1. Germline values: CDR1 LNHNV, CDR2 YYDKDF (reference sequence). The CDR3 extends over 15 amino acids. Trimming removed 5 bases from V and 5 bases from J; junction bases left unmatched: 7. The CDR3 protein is CATSGTGDRDNEQFF. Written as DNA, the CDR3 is TGTGCCACCAGCGGGACTGGGGACAGGGACAATGAGCAGTTCTTC.

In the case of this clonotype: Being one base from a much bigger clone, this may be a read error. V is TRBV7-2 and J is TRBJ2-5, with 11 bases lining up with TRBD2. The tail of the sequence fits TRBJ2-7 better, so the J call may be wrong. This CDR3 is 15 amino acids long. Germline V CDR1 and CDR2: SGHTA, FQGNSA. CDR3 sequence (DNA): TGTGCCAGCAGCCAACGACGACTAGCGGGGTTCGAGCAGTACTTC. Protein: CASSQRRLAGFEQYF.

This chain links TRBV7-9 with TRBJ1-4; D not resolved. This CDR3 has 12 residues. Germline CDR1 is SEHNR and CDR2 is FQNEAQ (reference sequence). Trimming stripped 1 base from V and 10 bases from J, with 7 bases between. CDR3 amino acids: CASSLGPRKLFF. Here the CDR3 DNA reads TGTGCCAGCAGCTTAGGTCCCAGAAAACTGTTTTTT.

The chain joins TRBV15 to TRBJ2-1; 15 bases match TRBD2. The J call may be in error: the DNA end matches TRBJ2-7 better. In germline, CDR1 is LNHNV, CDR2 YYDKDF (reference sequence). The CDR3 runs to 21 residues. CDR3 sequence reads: CATSGPGLAGGPGSSYNEQYF. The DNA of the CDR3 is TGTGCCACCAGCGGACCCGGACTAGCGGGAGGGCCAGGGAGCTCCTACAATGAGCAGTACTTC.

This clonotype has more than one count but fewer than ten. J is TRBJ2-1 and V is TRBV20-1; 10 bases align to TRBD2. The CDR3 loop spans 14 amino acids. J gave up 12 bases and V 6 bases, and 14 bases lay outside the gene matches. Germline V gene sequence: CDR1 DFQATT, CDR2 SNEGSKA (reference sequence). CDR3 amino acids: CSATRAGGFWGQFF. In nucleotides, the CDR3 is TGCAGTGCAACGAGAGCGGGAGGGTTTTGGGGGCAGTTCTTC.

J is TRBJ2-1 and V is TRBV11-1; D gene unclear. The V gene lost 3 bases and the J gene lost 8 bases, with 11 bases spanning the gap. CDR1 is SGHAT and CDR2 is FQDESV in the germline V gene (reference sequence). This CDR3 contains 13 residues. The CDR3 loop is CASSFDRSDEQFF. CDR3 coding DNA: TGTGCCAGCAGCTTTGACCGCTCGGATGAGCAGTTCTTC.

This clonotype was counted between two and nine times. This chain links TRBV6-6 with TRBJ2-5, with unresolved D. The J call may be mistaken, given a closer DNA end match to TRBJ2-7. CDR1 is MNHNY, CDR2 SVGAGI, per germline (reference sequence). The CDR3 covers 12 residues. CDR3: CASTSGPSEQYF. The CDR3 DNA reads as TGTGCCAGCACCTCGGGCCCCTCCGAGCAGTACTTC.

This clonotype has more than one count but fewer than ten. The CDR3 is CASSLGPRGTETQYF. The CDR3 DNA follows: TGTGCCAGCAGCTTAGGACCCCGGGGTACCGAGACCCAGTACTTC. V and J are TRBV7-6 and TRBJ2-5; possible D gene TRBD2, 5 bases. This CDR3 has 15 amino acids. V lost 1 base, J lost 5 bases, and 14 bases lay in between. Germline CDR1 is SGHVS and CDR2 is FNYEAQ.

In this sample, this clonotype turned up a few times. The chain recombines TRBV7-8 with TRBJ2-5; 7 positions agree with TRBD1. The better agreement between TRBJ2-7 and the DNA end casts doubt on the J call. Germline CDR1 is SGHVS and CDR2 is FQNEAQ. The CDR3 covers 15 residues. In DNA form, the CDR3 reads TGTGCCAGCAGCTTCCTAGCCGGGACAGACTACGAGCAGTACTTC. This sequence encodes CASSFLAGTDYEQYF.

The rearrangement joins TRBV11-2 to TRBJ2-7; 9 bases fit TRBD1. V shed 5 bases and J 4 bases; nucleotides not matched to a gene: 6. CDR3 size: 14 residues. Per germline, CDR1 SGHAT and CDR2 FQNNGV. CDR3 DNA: TGTGCCAGCAGCAGGACAGGGGTTGAGTACGAGCAGTACTTC. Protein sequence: CASSRTGVEYEQYF.